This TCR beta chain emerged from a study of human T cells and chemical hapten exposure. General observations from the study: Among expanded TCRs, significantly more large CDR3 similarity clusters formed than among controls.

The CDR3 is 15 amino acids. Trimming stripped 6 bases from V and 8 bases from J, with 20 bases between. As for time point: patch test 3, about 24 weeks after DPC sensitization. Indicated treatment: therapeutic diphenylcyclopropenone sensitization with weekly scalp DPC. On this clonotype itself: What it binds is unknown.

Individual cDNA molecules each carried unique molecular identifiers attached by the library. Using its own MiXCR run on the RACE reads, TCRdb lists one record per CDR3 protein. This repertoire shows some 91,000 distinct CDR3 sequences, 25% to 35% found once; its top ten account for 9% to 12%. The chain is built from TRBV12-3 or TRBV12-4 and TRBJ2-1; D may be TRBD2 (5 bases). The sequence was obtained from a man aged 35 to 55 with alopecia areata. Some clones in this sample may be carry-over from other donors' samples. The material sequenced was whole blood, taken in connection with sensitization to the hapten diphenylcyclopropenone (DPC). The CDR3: CASSPFVGLRYEQFF. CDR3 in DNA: TGTGCCAGCAGCCCCTTTGTAGGACTCCGGTATGAGCAGTTCTTC.